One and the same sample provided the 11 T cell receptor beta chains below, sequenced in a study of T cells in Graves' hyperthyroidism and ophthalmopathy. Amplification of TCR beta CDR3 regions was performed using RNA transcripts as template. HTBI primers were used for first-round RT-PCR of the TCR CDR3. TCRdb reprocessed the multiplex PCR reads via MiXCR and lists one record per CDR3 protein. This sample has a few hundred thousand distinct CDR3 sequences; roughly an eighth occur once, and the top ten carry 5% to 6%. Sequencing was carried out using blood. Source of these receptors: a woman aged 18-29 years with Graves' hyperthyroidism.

CDR3 region: CASSFTGTSPYNEQFF. The CDR3 nucleotides read TGTGCCAGCAGCTTTACCGGGACTAGCCCTTACAATGAGCAGTTCTTC. The chain has TRBV7-9 and TRBJ2-1; TRBD2 aligns across 9 bases. The germline V gene has CDR1 SEHNR and CDR2 FQNEAQ (reference sequence). This CDR3 is 16 amino acids long. The J segment lost 4 bases and the V segment lost 3 bases, leaving 7 bases of the junction unmatched.

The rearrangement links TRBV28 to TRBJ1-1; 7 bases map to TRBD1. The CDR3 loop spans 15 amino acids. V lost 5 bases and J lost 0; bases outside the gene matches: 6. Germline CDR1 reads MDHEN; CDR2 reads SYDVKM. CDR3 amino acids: CASSVGTVMNTEAFF. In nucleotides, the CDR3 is TGTGCCAGCAGTGTCGGGACAGTCATGAACACTGAAGCTTTCTTT.

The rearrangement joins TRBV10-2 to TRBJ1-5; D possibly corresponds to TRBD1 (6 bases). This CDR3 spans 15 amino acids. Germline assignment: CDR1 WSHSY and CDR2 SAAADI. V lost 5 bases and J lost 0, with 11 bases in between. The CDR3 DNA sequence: TGCGCCAGCAGTCCGACGGGACATAGCAATCAGCCCCAGCATTTT. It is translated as CASSPTGHSNQPQHF.

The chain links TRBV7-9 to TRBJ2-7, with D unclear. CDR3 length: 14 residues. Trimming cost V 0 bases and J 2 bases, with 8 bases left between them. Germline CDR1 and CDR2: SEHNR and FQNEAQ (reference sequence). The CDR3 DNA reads TGTGCCAGCAGCTTAGCCGGAATAACCTACGAGCAGTACTTC. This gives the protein CASSLAGITYEQYF.

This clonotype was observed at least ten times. The CDR3 reads CASSQDGTGTDTQYF. DNA for the CDR3: TGTGCCAGCAGCCAAGATGGGACAGGGACAGATACGCAGTATTTT. The V call is TRBV3-1, the J call TRBJ2-3; 9 nucleotides line up with TRBD1. CDR3 length: 15 residues. Trimming at V came to 0 bases and at J to 3 bases, leaving 1 base not matched to a gene. CDR1 LGHDT and CDR2 YNNKEL come from the germline V gene (reference sequence).

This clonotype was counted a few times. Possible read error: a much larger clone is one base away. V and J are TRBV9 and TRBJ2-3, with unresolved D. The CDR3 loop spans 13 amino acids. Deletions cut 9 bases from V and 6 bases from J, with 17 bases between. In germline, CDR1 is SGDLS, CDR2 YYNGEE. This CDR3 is CANSLPGRDTQYF. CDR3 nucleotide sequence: TGTGCCAACAGTCTCCCCGGCAGGGATACGCAGTATTTT.

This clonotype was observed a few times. CDR3 region: CASSPRQGAGNTIYF. CDR3 in DNA: TGTGCCAGCAGCCCAAGGCAGGGGGCTGGAAACACCATATATTTT. This sequence joins TRBV7-8 and TRBJ1-3; 7 bases align to TRBD1. This CDR3 has 15 amino acids. Germline values: CDR1 SGHVS, CDR2 FQNEAQ. After removal of 5 bases from V and 2 bases from J, the junction contained 6 bases not matched to a gene.

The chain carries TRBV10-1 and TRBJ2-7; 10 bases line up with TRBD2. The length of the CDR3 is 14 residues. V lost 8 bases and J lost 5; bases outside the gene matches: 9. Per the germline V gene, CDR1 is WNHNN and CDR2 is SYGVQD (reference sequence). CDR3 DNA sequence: TGCGCCAGCTCTCTAGCGGGAGTGAGGGACGAGCAGTACTTC. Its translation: CASSLAGVRDEQYF.

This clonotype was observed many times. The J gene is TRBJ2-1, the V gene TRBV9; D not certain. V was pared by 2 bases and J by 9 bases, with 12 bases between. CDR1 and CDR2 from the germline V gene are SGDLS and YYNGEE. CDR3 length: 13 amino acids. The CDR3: CASSVLYESEQFF. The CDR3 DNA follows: TGTGCCAGCAGCGTCCTGTATGAATCTGAGCAGTTCTTC. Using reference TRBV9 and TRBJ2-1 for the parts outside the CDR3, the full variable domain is DSGVTQTPKHLITATGQRVTLRCSPRSGDLSVYWYQQSLDQGLQFLIQYYNGEERAKGNILERFSAQQFPDLHSELNLSSLELGDSALYFCASSVLYESEQFFGPGTRLTVL.

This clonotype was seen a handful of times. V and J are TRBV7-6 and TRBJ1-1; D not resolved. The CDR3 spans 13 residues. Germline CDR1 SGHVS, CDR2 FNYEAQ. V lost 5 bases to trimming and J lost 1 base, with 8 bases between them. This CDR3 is CASSISANTEAFF. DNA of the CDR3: TGTGCCAGCAGCATATCAGCGAACACTGAAGCTTTCTTT. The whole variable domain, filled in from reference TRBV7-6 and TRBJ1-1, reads GAGVSQSPRYKVTKRGQDVALRCDPISGHVSLYWYRQALGQGPEFLTYFNYEAQQDKSGLPNDRFSAERPEGSISTLTIQRTEQRDSAMYRCASSISANTEAFFGQGTRLTVV.

CDR3 amino acids: CSVEGGGPSTDTQYF. CDR3 coding DNA: TGCAGCGTTGAGGGTGGGGGGCCTAGCACAGATACGCAGTATTTT. The chain combines TRBV29-1 with TRBJ2-3; D could derive from TRBD1 or TRBD2 (6 bases each). Trimming cost V 3 bases and J 0 bases, with 13 bases left between them. Germline V lookup: CDR1 SQVTM, CDR2 ANQGSEA. This CDR3 is 15 amino acids long.